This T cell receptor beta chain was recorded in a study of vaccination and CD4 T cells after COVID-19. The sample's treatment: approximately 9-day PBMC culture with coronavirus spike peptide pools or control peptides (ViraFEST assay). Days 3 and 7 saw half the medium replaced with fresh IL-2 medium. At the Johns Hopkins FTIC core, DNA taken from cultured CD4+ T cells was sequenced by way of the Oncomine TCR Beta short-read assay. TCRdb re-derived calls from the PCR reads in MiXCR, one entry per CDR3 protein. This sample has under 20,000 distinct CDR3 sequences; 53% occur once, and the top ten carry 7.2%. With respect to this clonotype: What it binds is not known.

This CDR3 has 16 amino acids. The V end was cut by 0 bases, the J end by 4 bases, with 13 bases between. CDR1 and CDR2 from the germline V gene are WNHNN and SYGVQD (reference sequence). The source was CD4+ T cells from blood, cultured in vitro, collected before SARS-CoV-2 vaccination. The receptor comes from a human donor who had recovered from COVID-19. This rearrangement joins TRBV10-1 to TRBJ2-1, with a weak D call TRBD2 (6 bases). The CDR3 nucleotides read TGCGCCAGCAGTGAGTCGAGGAGGGGACCGTACAATGAGCAGTTCTTC. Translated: CASSESRRGPYNEQFF.